The rows below give T cell receptor beta chains drawn from one sample of a study of blood T cell repertoires in COVID-19. Data came from immunoSEQ multiplex PCR; TCRdb stores just in-frame clones and leaves some out. This sample has 210,000 or so clones, with less than 90% found just once. Sequencing was carried out using PBMCs or T cells enriched from blood (not recorded which). The receptors come from a woman aged 45-65 years in a cohort exposed to, infected with or recovered from COVID-19 (not recorded which). Both conserved end residues are part of each CDR3. D genes are given only for firm matches. Part of the rows lack a size; the others show once, few, many or a class for expanded clones.

d_call j_call clone_size v_call cdr3_nt cdr3_aa
TRBD2 TRBJ2-1 - TRBV5-4 TGTGCCAGCAGCTTGGTGACTAGCGGGGGGGCTGGTGAGCAGTTCTTC CASSLVTSGGAGEQFF
TRBD1 TRBJ1-3 - TRBV11-2 TGTGCCAGCAGCCGTAGGGGGCCAAATACGGGTTTAAACACCATATATTTT CASSRRGPNTGLNTIYF
TRBD1 TRBJ2-7 - TRBV9 TGTGCCAGCAGCGTAGATGGACGCCAGGGGGATCGAACCCACGAGCAGTACTTC CASSVDGRQGDRTHEQYF
- TRBJ1-3 - TRBV9 TGTGCCAGCAGCATAAGCGGGGGAAACACCATATATTTT CASSISGGNTIYF
TRBD1 TRBJ2-3 - TRBV6-2/TRBV6-3 TGTGCCAGCAGTACGGGACAGGGGTTCTCAGATACGCAGTATTTT CASSTGQGFSDTQYF
- TRBJ1-4 - TRBV7-3 TGTGCCAGCACGACAAGAACGTTTTTT CASTTRTFF
TRBD1 TRBJ1-2 - TRBV5-1 TGCGCCAGCAGCGGGGGACAGGCAGATGGCTACACCTTC CASSGGQADGYTF
- TRBJ2-7 - TRBV2 TGTGCCAGCGGTAGCCCCTACGAGCAGTACTTC CASGSPYEQYF
TRBD1 TRBJ2-7 - TRBV7-9 TGTGCCAGCAGCCCAGGACAGGTCGCCTACGAGCAGTACTTC CASSPGQVAYEQYF
TRBD1 TRBJ1-1 - TRBV18 TGTGCCAGCTCACCACCTAGGACAGGGATGAACACTGAAGCTTTCTTT CASSPPRTGMNTEAFF
TRBD2 TRBJ2-7 - TRBV7-2 TGTGCCAGCAGCACCCTAGCGGGGGGGGAGCAGTACTTC CASSTLAGGEQYF
- TRBJ1-5 - TRBV30 TGTGCCTGGGGGGACCGCCCTGGGGGACACAGCAATCAGCCCCAGCATTTT CAWGDRPGGHSNQPQHF
TRBD1 TRBJ2-7 - TRBV7-2 TGTGCCAGCAGCTTGGCGTTCAGGGGGTACGAGCAGTACTTC CASSLAFRGYEQYF
TRBD2 TRBJ2-7 - TRBV18 TGTGCCAGCTCACCACTCACTAGCGGATTCTCCTACGAGCAGTACTTC CASSPLTSGFSYEQYF
TRBD1 TRBJ1-5 - TRBV28 TGTGCCAGCACCTCGCAGGGGGCCTGGGGCAATCAGCCCCAGCATTTT CASTSQGAWGNQPQHF
TRBD1 TRBJ2-7 - TRBV5-1 TGCGCCAGCAGCCTGGGACAGGGGAGTAACGAGCAGTACTTC CASSLGQGSNEQYF
TRBD1 TRBJ1-6 - TRBV14 TGTGCCAGCAGCCAAGTCCAGGGGGCAAATTCACCCCTCCACTTT CASSQVQGANSPLHF
TRBD2 TRBJ2-7 - TRBV7-2 TGTGCCAGCAGCCAAGGCCTAGCGGGGGGTCACGGGCAGCAGTACTTC CASSQGLAGGHGQQYF
TRBD1 TRBJ2-3 once TRBV9 TGTGCCAGCAGCTCCGGGACAGGGGTAGATACGCAGTATTTT CASSSGTGVDTQYF
- TRBJ1-1 - TRBV3-1/TRBV3-2 TGTGCCAGCAGCCAAGGGCGTGCGGGTTCGGGGGCTTTCTTT CASSQGRAGSGAFF
- TRBJ1-1 - TRBV2 TGTGCCAGCACGGACACGAACACTGAAGCTTTCTTT CASTDTNTEAFF
TRBD1 TRBJ1-2 - TRBV6-2/TRBV6-3 TGTGCCAGCAGTTCGGACAGGGTGGATGGCTACACCTTC CASSSDRVDGYTF
- TRBJ2-1 - TRBV19 TGTGCCAGTAAAGAGTACAATGAGCAGTTCTTC CASKEYNEQFF
- TRBJ2-7 - TRBV6-5 TGTGCCAGCAGCCGGGGACACGTCTCCTACGAGCAGTACTTC CASSRGHVSYEQYF
- TRBJ2-7 once TRBV7-9 TGTGCCAGCAGCTTAGCCCCCAGGGACGAGCAGTACTTC CASSLAPRDEQYF
- TRBJ2-1 few TRBV10-3 TGTGCCATCAGCGAGAGAAGCGGTTCCTACAATGAGCAGTTCTTC CAISERSGSYNEQFF
TRBD1 TRBJ2-3 few TRBV5-1 TGCGCCATGGACAGGGGTAAGCACGATAGCACAGATACGCAGTATTTT CAMDRGKHDSTDTQYF
TRBD1 TRBJ2-2 - TRBV5-1 TGCGCCAGCAGCATGGGACAGGGGAACACCGGGGAGCTGTTTTTT CASSMGQGNTGELFF
TRBD1 TRBJ1-2 once TRBV4-1 TGCGCCAGCACTAGGGGAGGGACAGGCGGCACTGGCTACACCTTC CASTRGGTGGTGYTF
- TRBJ1-1 - TRBV6-1 TGTGCCAGCAGTGATGGAGGGAGAAGGGCTGAAGCTTTCTTT CASSDGGRRAEAFF
- TRBJ2-2 - TRBV5-1 TGCGCCAGCAGCTTCAACAGCGGTGACACCGGGGAGCTGTTTTTT CASSFNSGDTGELFF
- TRBJ1-2 - TRBV19 TGTGCCAGTAGTACACGGCAGGGAGGGATCTATGGCTACACCTTC CASSTRQGGIYGYTF
- TRBJ2-1 - TRBV5-4 TGTGCCAGCAGCGACGAGGCCCTGGTCATACAGCAGTTCTTC CASSDEALVIQQFF
TRBD2 TRBJ2-1 few TRBV7-3 TGTGCCAGCAGCTCCCCTAGAGGCGGGGGGGGCAATGAGCAGTTCTTC CASSSPRGGGGNEQFF
- TRBJ2-2 - TRBV5-1 TGCGCCAGCAGCTCACGGGGACACAACACCGGGGAGCTGTTTTTT CASSSRGHNTGELFF
- TRBJ2-1 once TRBV4-3 TGCGCCAGCAGCCAAAACGGAGATTACAATGAGCAGTTCTTC CASSQNGDYNEQFF
TRBD2 TRBJ2-1 - TRBV6-5 TGTGCCAGCAGATCAGCGGGGGGGGATTTAAATGAGCAGTTCTTC CASRSAGGDLNEQFF
- TRBJ1-4 - TRBV12-3/TRBV12-4 TGTGCCAGCAGTTTTGTTAATAATGAAAAACTGTTTTTT CASSFVNNEKLFF
TRBD2 TRBJ2-7 - TRBV7-2 TGTGCCAGCAGCCCCCGGACTAGCGGGGGTGTTAACGAGCAGTACTTC CASSPRTSGGVNEQYF
- TRBJ2-7 once TRBV20-1 TGCAGTGCCGCCTACGAGCAGTACTTC CSAAYEQYF
- TRBJ2-5 - TRBV18 TGTGCCAGCTCACCACTGCGGGAGACCCAGTACTTC CASSPLRETQYF
- TRBJ1-6 - TRBV2 TGTGCCAGCAGCCCAGCAGGGGCTAGTTCACCCCTCCACTTT CASSPAGASSPLHF
- TRBJ2-5 - TRBV5-1 TGCGCCAGCAGCCCCTCCCACAGTCAAGAGACCCAGTACTTC CASSPSHSQETQYF